This TCR beta chain was profiled in a study of T cells in localized non-small cell lung cancer. Comments on this clone: Its cognate antigen is unknown.

Germline CDR1 LNHDA, CDR2 SQIVND (reference sequence). This CDR3 is built from 15 residues. Deletions cut 4 bases from V and 4 bases from J, with 13 bases between. Study observations and caveats: Overall survival was longer when the density of T cells in the blood was higher. T cell clonality was highest in uninvolved adjacent lung, above tumor.

Using immunoSEQ multiplex PCR, the repertoire was profiled, and TCRdb retains in-frame clones only, with some absent. Seen here are more than 9,000 clones, 70% to 85% observed once, and the top ten hold 25% to 35%. The sequencing used peripheral blood, collected before any cancer treatment. The chain uses TRBV19 and TRBJ1-4, with D uncertain. The TCR sequence derives from a male donor older than 55 with stage I lung adenocarcinoma. The CDR3 loop is CASSNPSGSNEKLFF. DNA of the CDR3: TGTGCCAGTAGTAACCCCTCGGGTAGTAATGAAAAACTGTTTTTT.